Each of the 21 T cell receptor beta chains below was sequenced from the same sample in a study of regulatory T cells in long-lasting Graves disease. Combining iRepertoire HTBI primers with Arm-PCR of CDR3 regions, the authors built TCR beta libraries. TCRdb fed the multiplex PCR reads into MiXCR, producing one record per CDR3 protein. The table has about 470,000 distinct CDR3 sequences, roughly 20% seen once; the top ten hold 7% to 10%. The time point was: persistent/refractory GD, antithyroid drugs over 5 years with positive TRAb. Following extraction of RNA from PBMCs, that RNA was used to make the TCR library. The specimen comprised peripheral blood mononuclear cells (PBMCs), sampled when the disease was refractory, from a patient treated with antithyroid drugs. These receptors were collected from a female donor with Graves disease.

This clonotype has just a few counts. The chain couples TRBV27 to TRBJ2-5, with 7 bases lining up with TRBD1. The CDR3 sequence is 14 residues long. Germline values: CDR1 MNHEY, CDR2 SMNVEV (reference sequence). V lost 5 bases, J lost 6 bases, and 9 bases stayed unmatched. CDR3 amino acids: CASSRDSGVKTQYF. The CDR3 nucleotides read TGTGCCAGCAGTAGGGACAGTGGAGTAAAGACCCAGTACTTC.

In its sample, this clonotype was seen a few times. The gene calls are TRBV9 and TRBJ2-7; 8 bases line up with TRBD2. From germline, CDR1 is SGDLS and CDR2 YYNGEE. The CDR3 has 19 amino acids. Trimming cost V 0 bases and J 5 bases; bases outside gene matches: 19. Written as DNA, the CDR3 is TGTGCCAGCAGCGTAGGCCTCGGCGGATGGGCGGGAGGAAATAACGAGCAGTACTTC. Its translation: CASSVGLGGWAGGNNEQYF.

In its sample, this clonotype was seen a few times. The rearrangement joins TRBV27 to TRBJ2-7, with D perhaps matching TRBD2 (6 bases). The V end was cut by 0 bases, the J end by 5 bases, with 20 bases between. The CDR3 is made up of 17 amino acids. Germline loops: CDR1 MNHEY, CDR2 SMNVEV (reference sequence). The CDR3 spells CASSLSPSGEVGHEQYF. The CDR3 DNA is TGTGCCAGCAGTTTATCGCCTTCGGGGGAGGTCGGCCACGAGCAGTACTTC.

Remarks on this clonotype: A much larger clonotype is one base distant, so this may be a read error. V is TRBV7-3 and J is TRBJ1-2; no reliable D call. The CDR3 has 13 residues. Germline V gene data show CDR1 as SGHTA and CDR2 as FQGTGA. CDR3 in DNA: TGTGCCAGCAGCCCGGACGTAGGGAGTGGCTACGCCTTC. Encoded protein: CASSPDVGSGYAF.

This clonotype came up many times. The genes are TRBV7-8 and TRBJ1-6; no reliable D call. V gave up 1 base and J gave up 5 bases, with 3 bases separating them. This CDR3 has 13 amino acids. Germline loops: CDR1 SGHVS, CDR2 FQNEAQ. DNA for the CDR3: TGTGCCAGCAGCTTAGACCATAATTCACCCCTCCACTTT. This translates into CASSLDHNSPLHF.

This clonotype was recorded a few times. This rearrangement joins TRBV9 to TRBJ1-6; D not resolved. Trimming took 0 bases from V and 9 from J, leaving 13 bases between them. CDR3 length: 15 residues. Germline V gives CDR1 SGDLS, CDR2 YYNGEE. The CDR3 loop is CASSVDIETGSPLHF. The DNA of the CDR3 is TGTGCCAGCAGCGTAGATATAGAAACGGGTTCACCCCTCCACTTT.

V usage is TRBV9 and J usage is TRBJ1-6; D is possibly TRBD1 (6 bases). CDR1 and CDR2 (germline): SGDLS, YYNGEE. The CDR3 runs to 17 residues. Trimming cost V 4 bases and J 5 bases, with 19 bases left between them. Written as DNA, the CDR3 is TGTGCCAGCAGCCCAAGCGGGGGCTCGAGCGATAATTCACCCCTCCACTTT. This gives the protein CASSPSGGSSDNSPLHF.

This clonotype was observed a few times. CDR3 sequence: CATSDSGQTRVTEAFF. The CDR3 DNA sequence: TGTGCCACCAGTGATTCCGGACAAACCCGGGTTACTGAAGCTTTCTTT. This rearrangement joins TRBV24-1 to TRBJ1-1; D is possibly TRBD1 (5 bases). Germline V gene lookup returns CDR1 KGHDR and CDR2 SFDVKD. This CDR3 contains 16 residues. V was cut by 2 bases and J by 5 bases, with 17 bases left in between.

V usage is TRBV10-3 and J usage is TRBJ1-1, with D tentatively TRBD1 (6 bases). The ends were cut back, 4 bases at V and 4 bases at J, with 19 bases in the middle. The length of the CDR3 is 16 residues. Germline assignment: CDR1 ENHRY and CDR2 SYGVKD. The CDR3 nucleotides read TGTGCCATCAGTGGAAGCGGTGGGGGCCGGGCCACTGAAGCTTTCTTT. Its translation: CAISGSGGGRATEAFF.

CDR3 bases: TGTGCCAGTAGGGAACCGAAAGAGACCCAGTACTTC. Translation gives CASREPKETQYF. The V and J genes are TRBV19 and TRBJ2-5; no clear D. Germline lookup yields CDR1 LNHDA and CDR2 SQIVND (reference sequence). Trimming took off 6 bases at V and 3 bases at J, with 8 bases between the two ends. The CDR3 runs to 12 residues.

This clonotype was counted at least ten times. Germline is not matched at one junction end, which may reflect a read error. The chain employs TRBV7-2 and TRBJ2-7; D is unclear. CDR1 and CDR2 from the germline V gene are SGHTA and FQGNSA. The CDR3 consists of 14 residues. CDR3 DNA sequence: TGCGCCAGCAGCCAAGTATCGAGCTCCTACGAGCAGTACTTC. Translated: CASSQVSSSYEQYF.

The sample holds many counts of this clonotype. The CDR3 is CASSREKVTGELFF. The CDR3, as DNA: TGCGCCAGCAGCCGGGAGAAAGTGACCGGGGAGCTGTTTTTT. J is TRBJ2-2 and V is TRBV4-3; TRBD2 might be the D (5 bases). This CDR3 spans 14 amino acids. V lost 4 bases to trimming and J lost 5 bases, with 11 bases between them. CDR1 and CDR2 from the germline V gene are LGHNA and YSLEER.

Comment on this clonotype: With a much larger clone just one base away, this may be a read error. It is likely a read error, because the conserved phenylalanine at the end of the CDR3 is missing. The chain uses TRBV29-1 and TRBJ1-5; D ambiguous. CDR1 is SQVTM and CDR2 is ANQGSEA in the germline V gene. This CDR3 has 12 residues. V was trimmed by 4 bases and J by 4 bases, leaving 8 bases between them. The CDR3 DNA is TGCAGCGTTGTCGCGGGTAATCAGCCCCAGCATCTT. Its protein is CSVVAGNQPQHL.

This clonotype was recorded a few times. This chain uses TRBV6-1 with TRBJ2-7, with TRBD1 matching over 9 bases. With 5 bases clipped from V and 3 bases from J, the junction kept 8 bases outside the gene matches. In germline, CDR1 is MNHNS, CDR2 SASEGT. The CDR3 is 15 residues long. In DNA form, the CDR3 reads TGTGCCAGCAGTATGTGGGACAGGGCTAACTACGAGCAGTACTTC. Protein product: CASSMWDRANYEQYF.

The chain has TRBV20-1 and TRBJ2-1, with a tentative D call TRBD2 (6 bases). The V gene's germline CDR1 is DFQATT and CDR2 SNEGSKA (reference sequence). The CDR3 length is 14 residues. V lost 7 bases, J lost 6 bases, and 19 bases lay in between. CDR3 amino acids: CSGVTAGPLNEQFF. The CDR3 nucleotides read TGCAGTGGTGTAACTGCGGGGCCCCTCAATGAGCAGTTCTTC.

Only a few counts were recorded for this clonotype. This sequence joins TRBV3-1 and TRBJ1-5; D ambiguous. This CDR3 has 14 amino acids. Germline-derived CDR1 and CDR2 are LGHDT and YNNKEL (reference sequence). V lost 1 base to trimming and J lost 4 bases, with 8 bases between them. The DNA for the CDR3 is TGTGCCAGCAGCCAAGGGCGAGAGAATCAGCCCCAGCATTTT. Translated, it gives CASSQGRENQPQHF.

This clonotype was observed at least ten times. In DNA form, the CDR3 reads TGTGCCAGCAGTTTCGTAACCCCTTTTTCACCCCTCCACTTT. Amino acids: CASSFVTPFSPLHF. This chain joins TRBV28 and TRBJ1-6; D remains ambiguous. Germline values: CDR1 MDHEN, CDR2 SYDVKM. This CDR3 is 14 amino acids long. V was clipped by 3 bases and J by 9 bases, with 12 bases between them.

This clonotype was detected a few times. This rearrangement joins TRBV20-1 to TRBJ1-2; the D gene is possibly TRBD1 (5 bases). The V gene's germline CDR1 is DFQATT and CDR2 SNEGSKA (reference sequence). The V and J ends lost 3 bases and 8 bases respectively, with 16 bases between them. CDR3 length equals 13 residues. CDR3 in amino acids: CSARGWRGEGYTF. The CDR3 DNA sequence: TGCAGTGCTAGGGGGTGGCGGGGGGAAGGCTACACCTTC.

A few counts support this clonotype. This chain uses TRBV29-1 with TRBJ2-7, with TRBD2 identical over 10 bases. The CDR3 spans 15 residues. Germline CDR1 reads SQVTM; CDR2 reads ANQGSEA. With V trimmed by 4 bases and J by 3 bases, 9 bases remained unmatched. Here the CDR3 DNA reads TGCAGCGTTGCCACTCTAGCGGGGGTCTTCTACGAGCAGTACTTC. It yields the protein CSVATLAGVFYEQYF.

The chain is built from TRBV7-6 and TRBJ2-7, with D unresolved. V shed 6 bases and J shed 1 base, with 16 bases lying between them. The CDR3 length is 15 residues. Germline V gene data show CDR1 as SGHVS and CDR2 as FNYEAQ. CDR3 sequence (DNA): TGTGCCAGCAGTCCGGGTCTAGATGGGTCCTACGAGCAGTACTTC. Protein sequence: CASSPGLDGSYEQYF.

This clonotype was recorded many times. CDR3 amino acids: CASSLLGRANQETQYF. In nucleotides, the CDR3 is TGTGCCAGCAGTTTATTGGGCAGGGCAAACCAAGAGACCCAGTACTTC. The chain links TRBV28 to TRBJ2-5; D is perhaps TRBD1 (5 bases). The germline V and J ends were trimmed by 1 base and 0 bases, with 12 bases remaining between them. The CDR3 spans 16 residues. Germline V lookup: CDR1 MDHEN, CDR2 SYDVKM.